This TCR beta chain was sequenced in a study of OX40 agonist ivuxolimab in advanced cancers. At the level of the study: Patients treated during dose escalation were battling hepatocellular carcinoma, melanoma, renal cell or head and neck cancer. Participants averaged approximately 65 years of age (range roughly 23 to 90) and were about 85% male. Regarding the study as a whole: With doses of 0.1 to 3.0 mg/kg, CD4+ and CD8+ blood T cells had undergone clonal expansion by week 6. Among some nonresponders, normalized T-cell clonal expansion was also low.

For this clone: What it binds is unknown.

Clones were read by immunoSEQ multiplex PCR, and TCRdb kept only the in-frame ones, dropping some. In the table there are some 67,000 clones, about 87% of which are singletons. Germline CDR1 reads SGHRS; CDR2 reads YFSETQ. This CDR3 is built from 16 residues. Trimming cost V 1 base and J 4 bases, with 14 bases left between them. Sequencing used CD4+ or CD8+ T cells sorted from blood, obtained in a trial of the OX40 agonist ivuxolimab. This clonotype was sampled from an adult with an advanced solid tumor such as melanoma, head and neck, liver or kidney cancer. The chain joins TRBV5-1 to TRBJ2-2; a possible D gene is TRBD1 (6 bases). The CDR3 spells CASSLTLTGATGELFF. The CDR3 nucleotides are TGCGCCAGCAGCTTGACTCTGACAGGAGCCACCGGGGAGCTGTTTTTT.